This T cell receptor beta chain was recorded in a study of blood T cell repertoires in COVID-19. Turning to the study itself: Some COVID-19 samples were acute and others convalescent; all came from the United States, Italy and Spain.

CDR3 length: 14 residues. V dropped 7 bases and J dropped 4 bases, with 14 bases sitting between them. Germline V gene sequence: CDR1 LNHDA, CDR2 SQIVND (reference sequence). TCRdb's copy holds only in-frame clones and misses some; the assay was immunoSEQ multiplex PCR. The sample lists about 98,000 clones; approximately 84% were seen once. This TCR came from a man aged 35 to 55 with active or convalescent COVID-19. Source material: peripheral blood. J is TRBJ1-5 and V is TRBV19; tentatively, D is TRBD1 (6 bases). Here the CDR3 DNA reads TGTGCCAGTAACCGAAGACAGGCGAATCAGCCCCAGCATTTT. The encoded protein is CASNRRQANQPQHF.